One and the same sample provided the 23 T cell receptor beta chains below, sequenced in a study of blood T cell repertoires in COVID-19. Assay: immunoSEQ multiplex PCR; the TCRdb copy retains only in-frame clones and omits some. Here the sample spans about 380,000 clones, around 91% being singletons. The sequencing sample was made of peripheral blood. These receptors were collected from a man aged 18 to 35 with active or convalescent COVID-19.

The DNA for the CDR3 is TGTGCCACCAGCAGAGTGGGAGATAGCAATCAGCCCCAGCATTTT. Its translation is CATSRVGDSNQPQHF. The rearrangement joins TRBV15 to TRBJ1-5, with D unclear. Trimming pared 1 base from V and 0 bases from J, leaving 7 bases between. CDR3 length equals 15 residues. Germline CDR1 is LNHNV and CDR2 is YYDKDF (reference sequence).

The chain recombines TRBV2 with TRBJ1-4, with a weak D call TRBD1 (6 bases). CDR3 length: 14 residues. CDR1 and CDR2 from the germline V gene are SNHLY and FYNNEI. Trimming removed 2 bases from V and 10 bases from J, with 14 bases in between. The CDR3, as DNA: TGTGCCAGCAGTGAAAGACAGGTACAAAGAAAACTGTTTTTT. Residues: CASSERQVQRKLFF.

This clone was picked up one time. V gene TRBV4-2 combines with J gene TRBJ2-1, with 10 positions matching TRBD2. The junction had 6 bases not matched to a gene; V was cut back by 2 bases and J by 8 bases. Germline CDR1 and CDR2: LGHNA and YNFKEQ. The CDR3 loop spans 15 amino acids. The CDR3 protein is CASSQRSGGDDEQFF. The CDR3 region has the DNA TGTGCCAGCAGCCAACGGAGCGGGGGGGACGATGAGCAGTTCTTC.

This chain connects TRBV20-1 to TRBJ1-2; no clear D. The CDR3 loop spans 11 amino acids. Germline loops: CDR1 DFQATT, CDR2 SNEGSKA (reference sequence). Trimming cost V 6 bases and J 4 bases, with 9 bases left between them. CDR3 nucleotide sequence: TGCAGTGCGCGGCGGTTCTATGGCTACACCTTC. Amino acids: CSARRFYGYTF.

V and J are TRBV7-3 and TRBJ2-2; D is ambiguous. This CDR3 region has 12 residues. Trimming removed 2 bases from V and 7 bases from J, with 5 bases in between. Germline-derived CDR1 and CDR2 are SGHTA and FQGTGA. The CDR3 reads CASSLEVGELFF. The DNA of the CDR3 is TGTGCCAGCAGCTTAGAGGTCGGGGAGCTGTTTTTT.

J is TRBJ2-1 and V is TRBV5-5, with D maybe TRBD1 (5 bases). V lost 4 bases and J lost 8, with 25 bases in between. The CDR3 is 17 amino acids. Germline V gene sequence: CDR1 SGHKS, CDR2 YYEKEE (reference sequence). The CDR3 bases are TGTGCCAGCAGCGGTGACAGAACTGTCCGATCTCAGGATGAGCAGTTCTTC. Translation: CASSGDRTVRSQDEQFF.

Here the CDR3 DNA reads TGCGCCAGCAGCCAGCCGGGACAGATTCTAATCTATGGCTACACCTTC. This codes for CASSQPGQILIYGYTF. This rearrangement joins TRBV4-1 to TRBJ1-2; 7 bases fit TRBD1. V lost 3 bases and J lost 4; bases outside the gene matches: 11. Germline loops: CDR1 MGHRA, CDR2 YSYEKL. The CDR3 length is 16 residues.

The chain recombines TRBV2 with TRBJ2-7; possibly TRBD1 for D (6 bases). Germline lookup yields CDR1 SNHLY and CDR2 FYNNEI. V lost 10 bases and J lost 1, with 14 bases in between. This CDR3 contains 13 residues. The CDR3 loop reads CATMGDTSYEQYF. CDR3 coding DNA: TGTGCCACCATGGGGGACACTTCCTACGAGCAGTACTTC. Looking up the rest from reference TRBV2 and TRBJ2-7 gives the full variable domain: EPEVTQTPSHQVTQMGQEVILRCVPISNHLYFYWYRQILGQKVEFLVSFYNNEISEKSEIFDDQFSVERPDGSNFTLKIRSTKLEDSAMYFCATMGDTSYEQYFGPGTRLTVT.

The CDR3 coding sequence is TGTGCCAGTAGTACCAGTGGCTACGAGCAGTACTTC. Translating it yields CASSTSGYEQYF. V and J are TRBV19 and TRBJ2-7; D is unresolved. Germline loops: CDR1 LNHDA, CDR2 SQIVND (reference sequence). The CDR3 is made up of 12 amino acids. Trimming removed 4 bases from V and 3 bases from J, with 7 bases in between.

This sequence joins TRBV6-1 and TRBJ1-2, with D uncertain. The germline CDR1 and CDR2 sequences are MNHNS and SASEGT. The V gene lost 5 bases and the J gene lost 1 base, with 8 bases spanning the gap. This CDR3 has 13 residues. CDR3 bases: TGTGCCAGCAGTTCCTTTAATAACTATGGCTACACCTTC. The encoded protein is CASSSFNNYGYTF.

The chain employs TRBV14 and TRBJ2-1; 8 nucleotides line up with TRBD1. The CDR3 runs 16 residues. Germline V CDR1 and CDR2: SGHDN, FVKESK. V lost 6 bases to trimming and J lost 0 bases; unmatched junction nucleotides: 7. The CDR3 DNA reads TGTGCCAGCAGTCAACCGACAGGGGTCTCCTACAATGAGCAGTTCTTC. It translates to CASSQPTGVSYNEQFF.

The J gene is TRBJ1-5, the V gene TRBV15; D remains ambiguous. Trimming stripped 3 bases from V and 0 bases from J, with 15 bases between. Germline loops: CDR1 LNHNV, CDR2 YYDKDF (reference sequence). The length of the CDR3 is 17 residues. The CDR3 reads CATSSRPMSVSNQPQHF. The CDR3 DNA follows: TGTGCCACCAGCAGCCGCCCGATGTCGGTTAGCAATCAGCCCCAGCATTTT.

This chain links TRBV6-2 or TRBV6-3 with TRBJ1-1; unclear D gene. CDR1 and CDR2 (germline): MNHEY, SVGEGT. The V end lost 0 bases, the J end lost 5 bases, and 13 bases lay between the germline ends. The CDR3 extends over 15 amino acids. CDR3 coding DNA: TGTGCCAGCAGTTACTCAGGGAGATCGGGGACTGAAGCTTTCTTT. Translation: CASSYSGRSGTEAFF.

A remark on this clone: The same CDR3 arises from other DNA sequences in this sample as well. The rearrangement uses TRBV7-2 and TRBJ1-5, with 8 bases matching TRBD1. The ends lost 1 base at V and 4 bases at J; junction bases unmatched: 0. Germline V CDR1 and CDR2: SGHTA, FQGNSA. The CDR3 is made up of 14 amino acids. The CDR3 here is CASSLDRGNQPQHF. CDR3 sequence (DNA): TGTGCCAGCAGCTTAGACAGGGGGAATCAGCCCCAGCATTTT.

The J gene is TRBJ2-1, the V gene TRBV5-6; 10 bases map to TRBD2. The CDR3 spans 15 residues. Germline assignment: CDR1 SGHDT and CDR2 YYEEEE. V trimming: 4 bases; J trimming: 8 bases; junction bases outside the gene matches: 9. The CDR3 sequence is CASSGSGRAKDEQFF. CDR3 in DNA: TGTGCCAGCAGCGGAAGCGGGAGGGCCAAGGATGAGCAGTTCTTC.

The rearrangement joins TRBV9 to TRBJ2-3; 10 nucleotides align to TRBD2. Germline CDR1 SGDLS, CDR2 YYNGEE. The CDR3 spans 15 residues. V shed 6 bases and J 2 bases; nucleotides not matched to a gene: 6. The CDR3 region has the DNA TGTGCCAGCACCCTCGGACTAGCGGCCACAGATACGCAGTATTTT. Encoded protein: CASTLGLAATDTQYF.

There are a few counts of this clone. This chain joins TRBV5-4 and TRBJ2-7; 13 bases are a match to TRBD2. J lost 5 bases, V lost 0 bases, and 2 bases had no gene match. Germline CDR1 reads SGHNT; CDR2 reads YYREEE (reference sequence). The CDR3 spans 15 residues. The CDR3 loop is CASSLGLAGGNEQYF. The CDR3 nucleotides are TGTGCCAGCAGCTTGGGACTAGCGGGAGGAAACGAGCAGTACTTC. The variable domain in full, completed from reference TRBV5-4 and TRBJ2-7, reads ETGVTQSPTHLIKTRGQQVTLRCSSQSGHNTVSWYQQALGQGPQFIFQYYREEENGRGNFPPRFSGLQFPNYSSELNVNALELDDSALYLCASSLGLAGGNEQYFGPGTRLTVT.

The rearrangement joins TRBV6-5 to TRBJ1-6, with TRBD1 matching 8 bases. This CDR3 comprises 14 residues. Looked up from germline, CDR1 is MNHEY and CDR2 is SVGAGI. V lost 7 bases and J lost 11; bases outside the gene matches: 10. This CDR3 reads CASNYRGMNAPLHF. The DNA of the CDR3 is TGTGCCAGCAACTACAGGGGGATGAATGCACCCCTCCACTTT.

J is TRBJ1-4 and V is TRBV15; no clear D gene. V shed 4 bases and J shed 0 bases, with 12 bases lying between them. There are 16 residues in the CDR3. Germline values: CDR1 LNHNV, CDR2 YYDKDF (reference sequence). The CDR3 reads CATSIGAAATNEKLFF. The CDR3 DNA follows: TGTGCCACCAGCATCGGTGCCGCCGCAACTAATGAAAAACTGTTTTTT.

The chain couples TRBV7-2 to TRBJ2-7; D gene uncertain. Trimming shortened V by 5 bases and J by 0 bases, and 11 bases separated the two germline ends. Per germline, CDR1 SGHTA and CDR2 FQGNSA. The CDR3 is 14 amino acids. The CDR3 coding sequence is TGTGCCAGCAGCCCTACCGGGTACTCCTACGAGCAGTACTTC. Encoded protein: CASSPTGYSYEQYF.

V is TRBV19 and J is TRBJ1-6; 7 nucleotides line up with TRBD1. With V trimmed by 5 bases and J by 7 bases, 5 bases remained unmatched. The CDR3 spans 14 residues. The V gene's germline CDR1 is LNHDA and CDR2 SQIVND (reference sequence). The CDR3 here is CASSPGQINSPLHF. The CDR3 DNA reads TGTGCCAGTAGTCCGGGACAGATCAATTCACCCCTCCACTTT.

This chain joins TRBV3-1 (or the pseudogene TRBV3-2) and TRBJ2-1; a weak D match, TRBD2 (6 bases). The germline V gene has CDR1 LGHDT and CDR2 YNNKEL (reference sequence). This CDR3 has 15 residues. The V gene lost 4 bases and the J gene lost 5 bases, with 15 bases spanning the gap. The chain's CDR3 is CASSPSGLANNEQFF. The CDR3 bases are TGTGCCAGCAGCCCCTCTGGCCTAGCGAACAATGAGCAGTTCTTC.

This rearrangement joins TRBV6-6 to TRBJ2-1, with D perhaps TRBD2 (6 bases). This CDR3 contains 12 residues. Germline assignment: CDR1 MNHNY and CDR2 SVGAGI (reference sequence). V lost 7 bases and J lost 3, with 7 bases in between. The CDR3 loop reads CASTEGYNEQFF. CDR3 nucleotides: TGTGCCAGCACGGAGGGCTACAATGAGCAGTTCTTC.